The 26 T cell receptor beta chains below all came from one sample that was sequenced in a study of vaccination effects on CD4 cells after COVID-19. The repertoire was sequenced with immunoSEQ multiplex PCR; TCRdb's copy has only in-frame clones and lacks some. The repertoire holds roughly 71,000 clones, with under 85% as singletons. No cognate antigen is known for these TCRs. Ahead of sequencing, the ViraFEST assay grew antigen-specific CD4+ T cells using viral peptide pools. Following culture for more than 9 days, CD4+ T cells were isolated. Participants each got two BNT162b2 or mRNA-1273 vaccine doses. The sequencing used CD4+ T cells from PBMCs cultured with HCoV-OC43 spike peptides, collected after COVID-19 vaccination. Subset: HCoV-OC43 spike overlapping peptide pool stimulation. The receptors originated from a human donor who received a COVID-19 vaccine.

The V gene is TRBV28, the J gene TRBJ1-2, with D possibly TRBD1 on 6 matching bases. Germline V gives CDR1 MDHEN, CDR2 SYDVKM. The V gene lost 10 bases and the J gene lost 6 bases, with 21 bases spanning the gap. This CDR3 has 14 amino acids. CDR3 bases: TGTGCCATCGACGTCTCGGCAGGGGTACATGGCTACACCTTC. Translating gives CAIDVSAGVHGYTF.

Here the CDR3 DNA reads TGTGCCAGCAGCTTAGGGACAGCGGTTTTTAATGAAAAACTGTTTTTT. It is translated as CASSLGTAVFNEKLFF. The chain joins TRBV7-2 to TRBJ1-4; maybe TRBD1 (6 bases). Germline CDR1 and CDR2: SGHTA and FQGNSA. CDR3 size: 16 residues. Trimming pared 1 base from V and 4 bases from J, leaving 13 bases between.

The rearrangement joins TRBV30 to TRBJ1-2; 8 bases agree with TRBD1. Trimming cost V 3 bases and J 6 bases; bases outside gene matches: 21. This CDR3 spans 18 amino acids. Germline V gives CDR1 GTSNPN, CDR2 SVGIG (reference sequence). CDR3: CAWRGGVRGLSYRDGYTF. CDR3 bases: TGTGCCTGGAGGGGGGGGGTCAGGGGGCTAAGTTATCGGGATGGCTACACCTTC.

The chain links TRBV7-2 to TRBJ1-1; D remains unclear. This CDR3 region has 14 residues. Germline lookup yields CDR1 SGHTA and CDR2 FQGNSA. The V end lost 5 bases, the J end lost 0 bases, and 10 bases lay between the germline ends. The DNA of the CDR3 is TGTGCCAGCAGCCGTGGACGGATGAACACTGAAGCTTTCTTT. Its protein product is CASSRGRMNTEAFF.

This clone appeared a few times. The CDR3 is CASTLSAVGGRGKLFF. The CDR3 DNA is TGTGCCAGCACCCTATCCGCAGTTGGGGGAAGGGGAAAACTGTTTTTT. V and J are TRBV2 and TRBJ1-4; possibly TRBD1 for D (5 bases). Trimming shortened V by 7 bases and J by 10 bases, and 25 bases separated the two germline ends. The CDR3 covers 16 residues. Germline V gene sequence: CDR1 SNHLY, CDR2 FYNNEI.

The gene calls are TRBV4-2 and TRBJ1-5; D ambiguous. V gave up 0 bases and J gave up 6 bases, with 15 bases separating them. Germline values: CDR1 LGHNA, CDR2 YNFKEQ. The CDR3 has 16 amino acids. Here the CDR3 reads CASSQDAGSWSQPQHF. The CDR3 bases are TGTGCCAGCAGCCAAGATGCAGGCTCATGGAGTCAGCCCCAGCATTTT.

The sample holds a few counts of this clone. This sequence joins TRBV6-5 and TRBJ1-1; D uncertain. The CDR3 runs to 13 residues. Germline CDR1 reads MNHEY; CDR2 reads SVGAGI. The germline V and J ends were trimmed by 7 bases and 4 bases, with 13 bases remaining between them. The CDR3 nucleotides are TGTGCCAGCAATTCCGACACTGGCACTGAAGCTTTCTTT. Amino acid sequence: CASNSDTGTEAFF.

The chain links TRBV15 to TRBJ1-6; no clear D. This CDR3 is built from 13 residues. Trimming removed 1 base from V and 6 bases from J, with 4 bases in between. The germline V gene encodes CDR1 LNHNV and CDR2 YYDKDF (reference sequence). The CDR3 here is CATSRGGNSPLHF. The CDR3 coding sequence is TGTGCCACCAGCAGAGGGGGTAATTCACCCCTCCACTTT. The full variable domain, rest sourced from reference TRBV15 and TRBJ1-6, is DAMVIQNPRYQVTQFGKPVTLSCSQTLNHNVMYWYQQKSSQAPKLLFHYYDKDFNNEADTPDNFQSRRPNTSFCFLDIRSPGLGDTAMYLCATSRGGNSPLHFGNGTRLTVT.

This sequence joins TRBV4-1 and TRBJ2-5; 11 nucleotides align to TRBD2. This CDR3 contains 15 residues. Germline loops: CDR1 MGHRA, CDR2 YSYEKL. V lost 0 bases, J lost 4 bases, and 1 base stayed unmatched. CDR3 nucleotides: TGCGCCAGCAGCCAAGAAACTAGCGGGGGAGAGACCCAGTACTTC. Its protein product is CASSQETSGGETQYF.

The CDR3: CASSLQTGNTEAFF. The CDR3 bases are TGCGCCAGCAGCCTTCAGACAGGCAACACTGAAGCTTTCTTT. V is TRBV5-1 and J is TRBJ1-1; a weak D match, TRBD1 (6 bases). Trimming cost V 4 bases and J 2 bases, with 12 bases left between them. The CDR3 contains 14 residues. From germline, CDR1 is SGHRS and CDR2 YFSETQ.

This clone has a single count. The V call is TRBV27, the J call TRBJ1-6; D is unclear. The CDR3 loop spans 16 amino acids. The germline V gene has CDR1 MNHEY and CDR2 SMNVEV (reference sequence). V was shortened by 3 bases and J by 5 bases, with 14 bases between the two germline ends. In DNA, the CDR3 is TGTGCCAGCAGTTTGCGGCCCACCTTGGATAATTCACCCCTCCACTTT. It codes for CASSLRPTLDNSPLHF.

The table lists this clone with a few counts. V gene TRBV9 combines with J gene TRBJ2-2; a possible D gene is TRBD2 (6 bases). The CDR3 spans 18 residues. Germline CDR1 and CDR2: SGDLS and YYNGEE. V lost 0 bases and J 5 bases, leaving 20 bases between the germline ends. This CDR3 reads CASSVEFGGPLGTGELFF. The CDR3 nucleotides read TGTGCCAGCAGCGTAGAGTTCGGGGGACCTCTAGGAACCGGGGAGCTGTTTTTT.

The chain recombines TRBV5-1 with TRBJ1-3; no firm D call. CDR1 and CDR2 (germline): SGHRS, YFSETQ. The CDR3 is 14 residues long. V was trimmed by 3 bases and J by 4 bases, leaving 11 bases between them. This CDR3 reads CASSSSTAGNTIYF. The CDR3 nucleotides read TGCGCCAGCAGCTCCTCAACAGCAGGAAACACCATATATTTT.

This chain joins TRBV3-1 (or the pseudogene TRBV3-2) and TRBJ2-1; D unclear. V was shortened by 2 bases and J by 10 bases, with 9 bases between the two germline ends. The V gene's germline CDR1 is LGHDT and CDR2 YNNKEL (reference sequence). The CDR3 consists of 12 residues. CDR3 DNA: TGTGCCAGCAGCCAATCCCGGAAAGAGCAGTTCTTC. It encodes CASSQSRKEQFF.

This clone appeared a few times. V and J are TRBV11-1 and TRBJ1-2; tentative D call: TRBD1 (6 bases). The CDR3 is 13 amino acids. V was clipped by 5 bases and J by 4 bases, with 11 bases between them. Germline loops: CDR1 SGHAT, CDR2 FQDESV (reference sequence). The CDR3 DNA sequence: TGTGCCAGCAGCAAGACAGGACTCTATGGCTACACCTTC. It yields the protein CASSKTGLYGYTF.

To note about this clone: Different DNA sequences within this sample yield the same CDR3. The rearrangement joins TRBV3-1 (or the pseudogene TRBV3-2) to TRBJ1-2; D uncertain. V was clipped by 1 base and J by 0 bases, with 0 bases between them. Germline CDR1 is LGHDT and CDR2 is YNNKEL (reference sequence). There are 12 residues in the CDR3. The CDR3: CASSQANYGYTF. In DNA, the CDR3 is TGTGCCAGCAGCCAAGCTAACTATGGCTACACCTTC.

The chain is built from TRBV19 and TRBJ1-3, with a possible D match to TRBD1 (6 bases). The CDR3 sequence is 14 residues long. Germline V gene data show CDR1 as LNHDA and CDR2 as SQIVND (reference sequence). V lost 5 bases, J lost 4 bases, and 12 bases lay in between. The CDR3 reads CASSQQGHGNTIYF. The DNA for the CDR3 is TGTGCCAGTAGTCAACAGGGACACGGAAACACCATATATTTT.

The rearrangement uses TRBV7-9 and TRBJ2-6, with 9 bases identical to TRBD1. CDR3 length: 18 residues. The germline CDR1 and CDR2 sequences are SEHNR and FQNEAQ (reference sequence). The trim removed 7 bases at V and 2 bases at J, leaving 12 bases unmatched. The CDR3 coding sequence is TGTGCCAGCACCCCGGTGGGACAGGGAATAGCTGGGGCCAACGTCCTGACTTTC. Translated: CASTPVGQGIAGANVLTF.

The chain joins TRBV10-3 to TRBJ1-6; no clear D. The germline V gene encodes CDR1 ENHRY and CDR2 SYGVKD. This CDR3 has 13 amino acids. V lost 3 bases, J lost 4 bases, and 4 bases lay in between. The CDR3 DNA follows: TGTGCCATCAGTGACCAGTATAATTCACCCCTCCACTTT. Encoded protein: CAISDQYNSPLHF.

V and J are TRBV19 and TRBJ1-1, with D uncertain. Germline V gene sequence: CDR1 LNHDA, CDR2 SQIVND (reference sequence). V was clipped by 3 bases and J by 1 base, with 15 bases between them. This CDR3 has 16 amino acids. CDR3: CASSIKRAVGNTEAFF. CDR3 nucleotide sequence: TGTGCCAGTAGTATTAAGAGGGCAGTGGGGAACACTGAAGCTTTCTTT. Supplemented by reference TRBV19 and TRBJ1-1, the full variable domain reads DGGITQSPKYLFRKEGQNVTLSCEQNLNHDAMYWYRQDPGQGLRLIYYSQIVNDFQKGDIAEGYSVSREKKESFPLTVTSAQKNPTAFYLCASSIKRAVGNTEAFFGQGTRLTVV.

The rearrangement links TRBV12-3 or TRBV12-4 to TRBJ1-2; D gene unclear. Trimming took off 8 bases at V and 0 bases at J, with 10 bases between the two ends. The CDR3 contains 13 residues. The CDR3 loop is CASSEGTNYGYTF. CDR3 nucleotide sequence: TGTGCCAGCTCGGAAGGGACTAACTATGGCTACACCTTC.

This chain joins TRBV29-1 and TRBJ2-1, with TRBD2 matching over 10 bases. CDR3 length: 14 amino acids. V was clipped by 4 bases and J by 0 bases; unmatched bases: 0. Looked up from germline, CDR1 is SQVTM and CDR2 is ANQGSEA. CDR3 DNA sequence: TGCAGCGTTGGGACTAGCGGCTCCTACAATGAGCAGTTCTTC. Its translation is CSVGTSGSYNEQFF.

The rearrangement uses TRBV19 and TRBJ1-1; 7 bases are a match to TRBD1. The germline V gene encodes CDR1 LNHDA and CDR2 SQIVND (reference sequence). V was pared by 5 bases and J by 2 bases, with 8 bases of the junction left unmatched. The CDR3 totals 15 residues. The chain's CDR3 is CASSLNRGANTEAFF. In DNA, the CDR3 is TGTGCCAGTAGTTTAAACAGGGGTGCCAACACTGAAGCTTTCTTT.

V is TRBV12-2 and J is TRBJ2-7; TRBD1 is the table's D call and was not checked against the DNA. TRBV12-2 is a documented pseudogene. This CDR3 contains 19 residues. CDR3 coding DNA: TGTGCAAGTCGCTTAACCGGGACAGGGAAATTTCTGATAACCTACGAGCAGTACGTC. Residues: CASRLTGTGKFLITYEQYV.

This chain joins TRBV2 and TRBJ2-3; 11 nucleotides match TRBD2. The trim removed 5 bases at V and 5 bases at J, leaving 3 bases unmatched. The CDR3 covers 14 residues. Looked up from germline, CDR1 is SNHLY and CDR2 is FYNNEI. Here the CDR3 DNA reads TGTGCCAGCAGTCTAGCGGGGGGAGGAGATACGCAGTATTTT. Its translation is CASSLAGGGDTQYF.

This rearrangement joins TRBV3-1 (or the pseudogene TRBV3-2) to TRBJ2-3; the match to TRBD1 covers 11 bases. V shed 4 bases and J 4 bases; nucleotides not matched to a gene: 7. Germline-derived CDR1 and CDR2 are LGHDT and YNNKEL (reference sequence). This CDR3 contains 16 residues. The CDR3 loop reads CASSRWGQGGPDTQYF. The CDR3 DNA reads TGTGCCAGCAGCCGATGGGGACAGGGGGGCCCAGATACGCAGTATTTT.